This TCR beta chain is from a study of OX40 agonist ivuxolimab in advanced cancers. Broadly, across the study: Ivuxolimab was a fully human IgG2 agonistic monoclonal antibody targeting the costimulatory receptor OX40 (CD134). Among the 52 dose-escalation patients, some 19 had hepatocellular carcinoma, around 15 melanoma, 9 renal cell carcinoma and 9 head and neck cancer. A male proportion of roughly 85% and a mean age of 60 years, ranging from 23 to 79, were recorded for the dose-escalation cohort. Partial responses were achieved by three dose-escalation patients, of whom one had hepatocellular carcinoma and two had cutaneous melanoma. Prior anti-PD-1, anti-PD-L1 or anti-CTLA-4 therapy was permitted, and 40% to 50% of dose-escalation patients had received checkpoint inhibitors. Intravenous ivuxolimab was administered to patients every 2 weeks at six dose levels: 0.01, 0.1, 0.3, 1.5, 3 and 10 mg/kg. The paper describes the monotherapy dose-escalation part (N of about 52 patients) of the phase I trial of ivuxolimab. Peripheral TCRbeta sequencing aimed to test whether ivuxolimab altered TCR sequence diversity and caused clonal T-cell expansion.

Broad study findings and their caveats: The antigen specificity of the peripheral T cells that underwent clonal expansion was not determined. At doses of 0.1 to 3.0 mg/kg, clonal expansion of both CD4+ and CD8+ T cells in blood was seen between baseline and week 6. Low levels of normalized T-cell clonal expansion were also shown by some nonresponding patients. On average, CD8+ T cells showed more expanded clones than CD4+ T cells after ivuxolimab. Partial responders in the 0.1-3.0 mg/kg groups had among the lowest normalized peripheral clonal expansion, especially among CD8+ T cells.

Remarks on this clone: Its antigen target is currently unknown. It has no much larger one-base neighbor in the sample; base qualities were not kept.

Patients with a history of autoimmune disease or receiving systemic immunosuppression were excluded from the trial. Peripheral blood for TCR sequencing was drawn from every dose cohort at baseline, at cycle 4 day 1 and at cycle 7 day 1. Samples were obtained from an open-label, multicenter, first-in-human phase I dose-escalation trial of ivuxolimab. The trial enrolled adults with locally advanced or metastatic head and neck squamous cell, hepatocellular, melanoma or renal cell carcinoma. Before TCR sequencing, CD4+ and CD8+ T cells were separately sorted from peripheral blood. Genomic DNA was extracted from sorted cells for sequencing of the TCRbeta CDR3 region. The immunoSEQ Assay was used for sequencing of TCRbeta CDR3 regions. TCRdb's version of the immuneACCESS table is confined to in-frame rearrangements and falls short of the full clone set. An unresolved V gene accounts for under half of the shortfall where checked; the remainder is of unknown origin. The sample contains about 23,000 clones, approximately 80% of them found a single time. The ten largest account for approximately 2% of the sample.

The sequence derives from an adult with an advanced solid tumor such as melanoma, head and neck, liver or kidney cancer. Sequences were derived from CD4+ or CD8+ T cells sorted from blood, sampled in a trial of the OX40 agonist ivuxolimab.

This receptor has the CDR3 CASSQDRGGSYEQYF. The DNA is TGTGCCAGTAGCCAGGACAGGGGAGGATCCTACGAGCAGTACTTC. The rearrangement combines TRBV19 with TRBJ2-7, with 9 junctional bases fitting TRBD1. There are 15 amino acids in the CDR3, from cysteine to phenylalanine inclusive. Only the CDR3 DNA is retained, 45 bases long and in frame from the first base. Reading the germline V gene (reference sequence) gives CDR1 LNHDA and CDR2 SQIVND. The junction shows trimming of 6 bases on V and 1 base on J, and the gene matches do not reach 7 bases of it.